The 25 T cell receptor beta chains in this list originate from one sample, sequenced in a study of human T cells and chemical hapten exposure. TCRdb used MiXCR to reprocess the RACE reads, holding one entry per CDR3 protein. This sample carries about 76,000 distinct CDR3 sequences, roughly 13% of them seen once, and the ten largest clones take 5.7%. Time point meaning: patch test 3, about 24 weeks after DPC sensitization. Specified treatment: therapeutic diphenylcyclopropenone sensitization with weekly scalp DPC. The starting material was whole blood, obtained in connection with sensitization to the hapten diphenylcyclopropenone (DPC). The receptors come from a woman between 45 and 65 years old with alopecia areata. Some clones in this sample may be carry-over from other donors' samples.

This chain uses TRBV12-3 or TRBV12-4 with TRBJ2-1; perhaps TRBD2 as D (7 bases). The CDR3 is 15 residues long. Trimming took 2 bases from V and 6 from J, leaving 14 bases between them. The chain's CDR3 is CASSLWWGGRNEQFF. CDR3 DNA sequence: TGTGCCAGCAGTTTATGGTGGGGGGGCCGCAATGAGCAGTTCTTC.

This clonotype was found many times. J is TRBJ2-5 and V is TRBV12-3 or TRBV12-4, with D possibly being TRBD2 (6 bases). The CDR3 has 13 amino acids. The ends were cut back, 8 bases at V and 2 bases at J, with 12 bases in the middle. The CDR3 reads CASRASAQETQYF. The CDR3, as DNA: TGTGCCAGCCGGGCTAGCGCGCAAGAGACCCAGTACTTC.

This clonotype was counted only a few times. This sequence joins TRBV7-6 and TRBJ2-7, with 11 nucleotides matching TRBD2. CDR1 SGHVS and CDR2 FNYEAQ come from the germline V gene. The V gene end was trimmed by 5 bases and the J gene end by 2 bases; junction bases not matched to a gene: 5. CDR3 length: 15 amino acids. Written as DNA, the CDR3 is TGTGCCAGCAGCCCGGGACTAGCGGAAACCTACGAGCAGTACTTC. This translates into CASSPGLAETYEQYF.

In its sample, this clonotype was seen many times. The chain is built from TRBV14 and TRBJ2-3; no reliable D call. The V end lost 0 bases, the J end lost 4 bases, and 11 bases lay between the germline ends. The CDR3 has 15 residues. Germline lookup yields CDR1 SGHDN and CDR2 FVKESK. The CDR3 protein is CASSQESFVPDTQYF. In DNA, the CDR3 is TGTGCCAGCAGCCAAGAATCTTTTGTTCCAGATACGCAGTATTTT.

The chain employs TRBV11-1 and TRBJ2-7, with 7 positions matching TRBD1. Germline V gives CDR1 SGHAT, CDR2 FQDESV (reference sequence). This CDR3 is built from 17 residues. After removal of 5 bases from V and 2 bases from J, the junction contained 15 bases not matched to a gene. CDR3 in DNA: TGTGCCAGCAGCAAGAAGGGGGCAACAGAAGTAACCTACGAGCAGTACTTC. Translation gives CASSKKGATEVTYEQYF.

This rearrangement joins TRBV7-8 to TRBJ1-2; no clear D. The CDR3 covers 15 residues. The ends were cut back, 5 bases at V and 8 bases at J, with 21 bases in the middle. Germline values: CDR1 SGHVS, CDR2 FQNEAQ. DNA for the CDR3: TGTGCCAGCAGCAAAAGCATTCCTAGCCCAACCGGCTACACCTTC. It encodes CASSKSIPSPTGYTF.

This clonotype came up many times. The CDR3 loop is CASSFHSLPTEAFF. CDR3 bases: TGTGCCAGCAGTTTTCATTCTCTCCCCACTGAAGCTTTCTTT. The V and J genes are TRBV27 and TRBJ1-1, with unresolved D. Germline V CDR1 and CDR2: MNHEY, SMNVEV (reference sequence). V was pared by 3 bases and J by 4 bases, with 12 bases between. The CDR3 runs 14 residues.

This clonotype was recorded at least ten times. The rearrangement uses TRBV6-5 and TRBJ1-1, with 9 bases identical to TRBD1. Trimming cost V 5 bases and J 5 bases; bases outside gene matches: 6. The CDR3 totals 14 residues. Germline CDR1 is MNHEY and CDR2 is SVGAGI. DNA for the CDR3: TGTGCCAGCAGTCGGGGACAGGGAGGGACTGAAGCTTTCTTT. This gives the protein CASSRGQGGTEAFF.

There are many counts of this clonotype. J is TRBJ1-1 and V is TRBV20-1, with D unclear. Trimming removed 6 bases at V and 1 base at J, with 15 bases between. Looked up from germline, CDR1 is DFQATT and CDR2 is SNEGSKA (reference sequence). This CDR3 spans 14 amino acids. The CDR3 loop is CSARSPVGNTEAFF. The CDR3 DNA follows: TGCAGTGCGCGCTCCCCGGTTGGGAACACTGAAGCTTTCTTT.

The genes are TRBV10-3 and TRBJ2-3, with 9 bases fitting TRBD2. The V gene end was trimmed by 11 bases and the J gene end by 3 bases; junction bases not matched to a gene: 6. The CDR3 loop spans 13 amino acids. Per germline, CDR1 ENHRY and CDR2 SYGVKD. CDR3 residues: CASASGITDTQYF. The DNA for the CDR3 is TGTGCCTCCGCTAGCGGGATAACAGATACGCAGTATTTT.

The chain recombines TRBV9 with TRBJ2-5, with D perhaps given as TRBD1 or TRBD2 (5 bases each). Per germline, CDR1 SGDLS and CDR2 YYNGEE. Trimming took off 1 base at V and 8 bases at J, with 12 bases between the two ends. CDR3 length: 13 amino acids. CDR3: CASSVQTRDTQYF. DNA for the CDR3: TGTGCCAGCAGCGTACAAACGAGGGACACCCAGTACTTC.

This clonotype qualifies as medium-sized. This rearrangement joins TRBV25-1 to TRBJ2-7, with 7 nucleotides matching TRBD1. The germline V gene encodes CDR1 MGHDK and CDR2 SYGVNS. This CDR3 is built from 12 residues. Trimming removed 7 bases from V and 2 bases from J; junction bases left unmatched: 2. The DNA of the CDR3 is TGTGCCAGCACCCAGGGGGCCTACGAGCAGTACTTC. The encoded protein is CASTQGAYEQYF.

This clonotype was counted ten times or more. The chain has TRBV20-1 and TRBJ2-2; 8 bases are shared with TRBD1. Germline lookup yields CDR1 DFQATT and CDR2 SNEGSKA (reference sequence). This CDR3 comprises 15 residues. Trimming cost V 4 bases and J 3 bases; bases outside gene matches: 7. The DNA of the CDR3 is TGCAGTGCTACGCAGGGGGCGCGATACACCGGGGAGCTGTTTTTT. It specifies CSATQGARYTGELFF.

This clonotype has more than one count but fewer than ten. The gene calls are TRBV5-1 and TRBJ2-2; D remains unclear. The germline gives CDR1 SGHRS, CDR2 YFSETQ. There are 16 residues in the CDR3. The V and J ends lost 0 bases and 6 bases respectively, with 15 bases between them. The CDR3 loop is CASSLESRTGAGELFF. DNA of the CDR3: TGCGCCAGCAGCTTGGAATCCAGAACGGGCGCCGGGGAGCTGTTTTTT.

This clonotype was recorded at least ten times. The chain couples TRBV7-8 to TRBJ1-1; a weak D match, TRBD1 (6 bases). Trimming pared 5 bases from V and 1 base from J, leaving 20 bases between. CDR1 is SGHVS and CDR2 is FQNEAQ in the germline V gene. This CDR3 is 17 amino acids long. The CDR3 loop reads CASSQTPLGAANTEAFF. CDR3 bases: TGTGCCAGCAGCCAGACGCCTTTGGGGGCGGCGAACACTGAAGCTTTCTTT.

In its sample, this clonotype was seen many times. The chain combines TRBV20-1 with TRBJ1-1, with D unclear. The CDR3 has 12 amino acids. Germline CDR1 and CDR2: DFQATT and SNEGSKA (reference sequence). V was cut by 4 bases and J by 5 bases, with 11 bases left in between. The CDR3 DNA is TGCAGTGCTAATTCGAGGAGAACTGAAGCTTTCTTT. Translation gives CSANSRRTEAFF.

This clonotype has a count of ten or more. The chain uses TRBV29-1 and TRBJ2-7; 10 bases agree with TRBD1. Germline CDR1 SQVTM, CDR2 ANQGSEA. The CDR3 loop spans 15 amino acids. V gave up 4 bases and J gave up 5 bases; unmatched junction bases: 11. This CDR3 reads CSVAPTGGLSNEQYF. For the CDR3, the DNA is TGCAGCGTTGCCCCGACAGGGGGCTTATCAAACGAGCAGTACTTC.

The chain is built from TRBV5-6 and TRBJ1-5, with 8 nucleotides matching TRBD1. Per germline, CDR1 SGHDT and CDR2 YYEEEE. The CDR3 sequence is 16 residues long. V shed 3 bases, J shed 4 bases, and the junction held 9 bases outside the gene matches. The CDR3 DNA follows: TGTGCCAGCAGCTGGGGACCGGGACAGGAAAATCAGCCCCAGCATTTT. It specifies CASSWGPGQENQPQHF.

This clonotype was seen ten or more times. V gene TRBV12-3 or TRBV12-4 combines with J gene TRBJ1-1, with TRBD1 matching 7 bases. J lost 11 bases, V lost 3 bases, and 6 bases had no gene match. The CDR3 is 12 amino acids. Here the CDR3 reads CASSFVGGLAFF. Written as DNA, the CDR3 is TGTGCCAGCAGTTTTGTAGGGGGCCTGGCTTTCTTT.

In its sample, this clonotype was seen many times. As DNA, the CDR3 is TGCAGTGCCCGCGGGACTAGCGACCGTAGGGAGCAGTACTTC. It translates to CSARGTSDRREQYF. V is TRBV20-1 and J is TRBJ2-7; TRBD2 aligns across 10 bases. Germline CDR1 is DFQATT and CDR2 is SNEGSKA (reference sequence). J was trimmed by 7 bases and V by 6 bases; bases with no gene match: 12. CDR3 length equals 14 residues.

This clonotype was observed at least ten times. The V call is TRBV18, the J call TRBJ2-1, with D tentatively TRBD2 (6 bases). The V end was cut by 4 bases, the J end by 6 bases, with 7 bases between. Germline V gives CDR1 KGHSH, CDR2 LQKENI. CDR3 length equals 12 residues. Here the CDR3 reads CASSLSGNEQFF. The CDR3 region has the DNA TGTGCCAGCTCACTTAGCGGCAATGAGCAGTTCTTC. Using reference TRBV18 and TRBJ2-1 for the parts outside the CDR3, the full variable domain is NAGVMQNPRHLVRRRGQEARLRCSPMKGHSHVYWYRQLPEEGLKFMVYLQKENIIDESGMPKERFSAEFPKEGPSILRIQQVVRGDSAAYFCASSLSGNEQFFGPGTRLTVL.

This clonotype came up once. The chain has TRBV29-1 and TRBJ2-1, with 8 nucleotides matching TRBD2. Germline V gene lookup returns CDR1 SQVTM and CDR2 ANQGSEA. The CDR3 spans 14 residues. V shed 3 bases, J shed 7 bases, and the junction held 8 bases outside the gene matches. CDR3 bases: TGCAGCGTTGACACTAGCGGTAGCGGGAATGAGCAGTTCTTC. Protein: CSVDTSGSGNEQFF.

This clonotype was detected a few times. Here the CDR3 DNA reads TGCAGTGCTCGTCCCCCAGGAGGCCTCTACAATGAGCAGTTCTTC. Its protein product is CSARPPGGLYNEQFF. This chain links TRBV20-1 with TRBJ2-1; D is possibly TRBD2 (5 bases). Looked up from germline, CDR1 is DFQATT and CDR2 is SNEGSKA (reference sequence). CDR3 length equals 15 residues. Trimming took 5 bases from V and 3 from J, leaving 17 bases between them.

This clonotype was detected only a few times. Here the CDR3 reads CASSLGPNRTKLTGELFF. Written as DNA, the CDR3 is TGTGCCAGCAGCTTAGGTCCCAATCGCACCAAACTAACCGGGGAGCTGTTTTTT. This chain connects TRBV7-9 to TRBJ2-2; no clear D. The CDR3 extends over 18 amino acids. Germline CDR1 SEHNR, CDR2 FQNEAQ (reference sequence). V dropped 1 base and J dropped 5 bases, with 20 bases sitting between them.

This clonotype occurred many times. The chain employs TRBV5-5 and TRBJ1-6; D remains ambiguous. Between the trimmed V and J ends, which lost 4 bases and 8 bases, there was a span of 10 bases. CDR3 length: 13 amino acids. CDR1 and CDR2 from the germline V gene are SGHKS and YYEKEE (reference sequence). CDR3 region: CASSPDGHSPLHF. The DNA for the CDR3 is TGTGCCAGCAGCCCGGACGGGCATTCACCCCTCCACTTT. The entire variable domain, with the rest obtained from reference TRBV5-5 and TRBJ1-6, is as follows: DAGVTQSPTHLIKTRGQQVTLRCSPISGHKSVSWYQQVLGQGPQFIFQYYEKEERGRGNFPDRFSARQFPNYSSELNVNALLLGDSALYLCASSPDGHSPLHFGNGTRLTVT.